This T cell receptor beta chain was recorded in a study of shared clonotypes between healthy human individuals. Study outcomes and limitations: Shared across a few donors were roughly 4.7% of the naive CD4 clonotypes.

As to this clone: The antigen is not known.

Data came from immunoSEQ multiplex PCR; TCRdb stores just in-frame clones and leaves some out. The table has about 2.3 million clones, around 92% seen once. Donors included only healthy HIV-negative adults lacking recent acute infections or vaccinations. The sequencing sample was made of naive CD4+ T cells from PBMCs. The subset is: CD45RA+ positively selected. The receptor's source is a man between 18 and 35 years old in good health. Some clones in this sample may be carry-over from other donors' samples.

The CDR3 DNA follows: TGTGCCTGGAGTATGGACCAGCAAAACAATGAGCAGTTCTTC. Translating gives CAWSMDQQNNEQFF. This sequence joins TRBV30 and TRBJ2-1, with D hard to call. Germline V lookup: CDR1 GTSNPN, CDR2 SVGIG (reference sequence). The CDR3 runs to 14 residues. Trimming took 2 bases from V and 5 from J, leaving 13 bases between them.